The rows below give T cell receptor beta chains drawn from one sample of a study of technical replicates of blood from a few donors. Some clones are missing from TCRdb's copy, which holds only in-frame ones; the method was immunoSEQ multiplex PCR. The sample contains about 80,000 clones, approximately 94% of which appear only once. The sample taken for sequencing was T cells isolated from PBMCs. All receptors come from a human donor in good health. Both conserved end residues are part of each CDR3. A D gene is named only where the DNA matches it firmly. Clone size appears in some rows only: once, few, many, or a class for an expanded clone.

TRBV29-1	NA	NA	TRBJ2-1	CSVEVAGRNEQFF	TGCAGCGTTGAAGTAGCAGGGAGGAATGAGCAGTTCTTC
TRBV5-4	few	TRBD1	TRBJ2-1	CASSRIQGGRYNEQFF	TGTGCCAGCAGCCGAATACAGGGGGGCCGCTACAATGAGCAGTTCTTC
TRBV7-2	NA	TRBD2	TRBJ2-7	CASSLRDYYEQYF	TGTGCCAGCAGCTTGCGGGACTACTACGAGCAGTACTTC
TRBV10-3	NA	TRBD2	TRBJ2-3	CAISESTSGDTQYF	TGTGCCATCAGTGAGTCAACTAGCGGAGATACGCAGTATTTT
TRBV28	NA	TRBD1	TRBJ2-1	CASSRDRRFNEQFF	TGTGCCAGCAGCCGGGACAGGAGGTTCAATGAGCAGTTCTTC
TRBV5-1	NA	NA	TRBJ1-1	CASSLALKNTEAFF	TGCGCCAGCAGCCTAGCCTTGAAGAACACTGAAGCTTTCTTT
TRBV7-8	NA	NA	TRBJ1-5	CASSGTRLHF	TGTGCCAGCAGCGGGACACGGCTGCATTTT
TRBV7-2	NA	TRBD2	TRBJ2-7	CASSFRGTSGTYEQYF	TGTGCCAGCAGCTTCCGTGGGACTAGCGGAACCTACGAGCAGTACTTC
TRBV10-3	NA	TRBD2	TRBJ2-3	CATYPQGRDSGRATDTQYF	TGTGCCACCTATCCACAGGGTAGGGATAGCGGGAGGGCCACAGATACGCAGTATTTT
TRBV7-9	NA	NA	TRBJ2-1	CASSLSAGSFYNEQFF	TGTGCCAGCAGCTTATCTGCAGGGTCCTTCTACAATGAGCAGTTCTTC
TRBV11-2	NA	NA	TRBJ2-7	CASSLTGRNEQYF	TGTGCCAGCAGCTTAACGGGAAGGAACGAGCAGTACTTC
TRBV7-8	NA	NA	TRBJ1-1	CASSLGTKVTEAFF	TGTGCCAGCAGCCTCGGGACTAAGGTTACTGAAGCTTTCTTT
TRBV14	once	TRBD1	TRBJ2-7	CASSGTGSFYEQYF	TGTGCCAGCAGCGGGACAGGGTCATTCTACGAGCAGTACTTC
TRBV7-8	NA	TRBD1	TRBJ2-7	CASSFFPGQSFSYEQYF	TGTGCCAGCAGCTTTTTTCCGGGACAGAGCTTCTCCTACGAGCAGTACTTC